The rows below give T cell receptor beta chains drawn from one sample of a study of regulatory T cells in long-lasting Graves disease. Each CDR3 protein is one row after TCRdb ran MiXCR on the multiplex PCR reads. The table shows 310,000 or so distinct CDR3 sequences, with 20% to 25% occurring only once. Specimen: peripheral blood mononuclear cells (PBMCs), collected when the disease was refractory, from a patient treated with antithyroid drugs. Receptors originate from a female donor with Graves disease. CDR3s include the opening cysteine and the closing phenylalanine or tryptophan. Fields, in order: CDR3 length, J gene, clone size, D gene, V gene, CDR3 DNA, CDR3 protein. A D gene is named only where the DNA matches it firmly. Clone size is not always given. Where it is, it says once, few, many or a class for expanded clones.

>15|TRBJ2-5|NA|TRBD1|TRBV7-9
TGTGCCAGCAGCCTCCGGCAGGGGGCGGAGGAGACCCAGTACTTC
CASSLRQGAEETQYF
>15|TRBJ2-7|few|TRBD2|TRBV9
TGTGCCAGCACACCCGGGGGGGAACTAACCTACGAGCAGTACTTC
CASTPGGELTYEQYF
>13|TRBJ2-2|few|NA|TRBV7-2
TGTGCCAGCAGCGCGCGAGGTCTCGGGGAGCTGTTTTTT
CASSARGLGELFF
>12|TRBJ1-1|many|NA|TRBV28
TGTGCCAGCAGGGACCTAGACGCTGAAGCTTTCTTT
CASRDLDAEAFF
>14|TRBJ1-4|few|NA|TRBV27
TGTGCCAGCAGTGACATCGGACCTAATGAAAAACTGTTTTTT
CASSDIGPNEKLFF
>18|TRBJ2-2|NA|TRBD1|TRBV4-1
TGCGCCAGCAGCCTCCAAACGACGACAGGGGTGAGGGCCGGGGAGCTGTTTTTT
CASSLQTTTGVRAGELFF
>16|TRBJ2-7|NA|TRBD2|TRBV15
TGTGCCACCAGCAGTTGGACTAGCGGGAATGTCTACGAGCAGTACTTC
CATSSWTSGNVYEQYF
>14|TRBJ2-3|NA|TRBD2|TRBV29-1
TGCAGCGTTGGGCTAGCGGGAGTGGCAGATACGCAGTATTTT
CSVGLAGVADTQYF
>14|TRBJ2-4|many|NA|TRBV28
TGTGCCAGCAGTCTAGCGTACTCCAAAAACATTCAGTACTTC
CASSLAYSKNIQYF
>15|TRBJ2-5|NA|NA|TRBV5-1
TGCGCCAGCAGCTATTCCGACAGCCGCCAAGAGACCCAGTACTTC
CASSYSDSRQETQYF
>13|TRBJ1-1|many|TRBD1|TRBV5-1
TGCGCCAGCAGCCTGGGACAGACGAATTCAGCTTTCTTT
CASSLGQTNSAFF
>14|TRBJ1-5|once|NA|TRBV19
TGTGCCAGTAGTATAGAGGCAGACTCCGAGCCCCAGCATTTT
CASSIEADSEPQHF
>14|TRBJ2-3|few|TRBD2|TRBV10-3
TGTGCCATCAGGGGGACTAAAAGCACAGATACGCAGTATTTT
CAIRGTKSTDTQYF
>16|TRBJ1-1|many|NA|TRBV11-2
TGTGCCAGCAGCTTAGATTGGGGGGGGCGGAGGACTGAAGCTTTCTTT
CASSLDWGGRRTEAFF
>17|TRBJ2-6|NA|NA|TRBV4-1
TGCGCCAGCAGCCAAGATTTTGGACGCTCTGGGGCCAACGTCCTGACTTTC
CASSQDFGRSGANVLTF
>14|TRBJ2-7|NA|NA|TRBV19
TGTGCCAGTAGTATTGTATGGCGCTCCTACGAGCAGTACTTC
CASSIVWRSYEQYF
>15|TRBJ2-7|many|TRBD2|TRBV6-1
TGTGCCAGCAGTCCACATAGCGGGATCCCCTACGAGCAGTACTTC
CASSPHSGIPYEQYF
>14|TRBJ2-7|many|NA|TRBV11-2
TGTGCCAGCAGCTTAGACACGTTTTCCTACGAGCAGTACTTC
CASSLDTFSYEQYF
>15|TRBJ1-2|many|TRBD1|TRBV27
TGTGCCAGCAGTAACCCAGGGACAGCGCCCTATGGCTACACCTTC
CASSNPGTAPYGYTF
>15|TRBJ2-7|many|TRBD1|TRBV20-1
TGCAGTGCTAGAGATAGGGGACAGACCTTCTACGAGCAGTACTTC
CSARDRGQTFYEQYF
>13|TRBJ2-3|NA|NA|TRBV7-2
TGTGCCAGCAGCTTAAGTCGAGCAGATACGCAGTATTTT
CASSLSRADTQYF
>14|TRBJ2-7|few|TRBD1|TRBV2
TGTGCCAGCAGTGAAGGGGACAGGGGAAAGGAGCAGTACTTC
CASSEGDRGKEQYF
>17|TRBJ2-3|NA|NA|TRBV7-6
TGTGCCAGCAGCTTCGAGCCCCACGACGGCTTAACAGATACGCAGTATTTT
CASSFEPHDGLTDTQYF
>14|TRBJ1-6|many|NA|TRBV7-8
TGTGCCAGCAGCTTAGAACAGCCTAATTCACCCCTCCACTTT
CASSLEQPNSPLHF
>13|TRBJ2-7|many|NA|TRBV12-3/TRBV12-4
TGTGCCAGCAGTTTAACGCCCTCCGGCGAGCAGTACTTC
CASSLTPSGEQYF
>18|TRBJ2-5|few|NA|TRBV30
TGTGCCTGGAGTGTGTTGTCTGGATGGAACAGGGCCGAAGAGACCCAGTACTTC
CAWSVLSGWNRAEETQYF
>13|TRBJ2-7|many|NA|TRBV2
TGTGCCAGCAGTCCGACTCTCCACTACGAGCAGTACTTC
CASSPTLHYEQYF
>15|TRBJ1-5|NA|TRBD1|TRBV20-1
TGCAGTGCTAGTAATGGGGGGACAGGGGACCAGCCCCAGCATTTT
CSASNGGTGDQPQHF
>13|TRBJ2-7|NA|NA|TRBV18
TGTGCCAGCTCACCGGGCAGGGACTACGAGCAGTACTTC
CASSPGRDYEQYF
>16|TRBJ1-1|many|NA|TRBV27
TGTGCCAGCAGTCCCTGGTCAGTTCTGAGTAACACTGAAGCTTTCTTT
CASSPWSVLSNTEAFF
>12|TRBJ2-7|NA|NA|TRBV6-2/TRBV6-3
TGTGCCAGCAGTCGTAGGTCCTACGAGCAGTACTTC
CASSRRSYEQYF
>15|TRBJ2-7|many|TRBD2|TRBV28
TGTGCCAGCAGCCCCGGGACTAGCGGCTCCTACGAGCAGTACTTC
CASSPGTSGSYEQYF
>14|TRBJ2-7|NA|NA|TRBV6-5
TGTGCCAGCAGTTACTCGAGGGTTTTAGGCGAGCAGTACTTC
CASSYSRVLGEQYF
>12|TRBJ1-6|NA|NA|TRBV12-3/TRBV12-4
TGTGCCAGCAGTATTTCGGATTCACCCCTCCACTTT
CASSISDSPLHF
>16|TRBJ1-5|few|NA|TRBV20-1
TGCAGTGCTGGAGAAGGGTTTTCGATCGGCAATCAGCCCCAGCATTTT
CSAGEGFSIGNQPQHF
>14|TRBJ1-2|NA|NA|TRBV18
TGTGCCAGCTCACCACTTGACAGGCCCTATGGCTACACCTTC
CASSPLDRPYGYTF
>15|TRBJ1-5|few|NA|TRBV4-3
TGCGCCAGCAGCCAAGATCTAGGAACGGCTCAGCCCCAGCATTTT
CASSQDLGTAQPQHF
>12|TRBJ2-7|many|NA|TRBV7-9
TGTGCCAGCAGTTACGCCGACTACGAGCAGTACTTC
CASSYADYEQYF
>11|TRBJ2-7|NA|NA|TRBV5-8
TGTGCCAGCAGCTTGGAGGTCGAGCAGTACTTC
CASSLEVEQYF
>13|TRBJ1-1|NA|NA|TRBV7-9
TGTGCCAGCAGCTCCGGGGGATTGACTGAAGCTTTCTTT
CASSSGGLTEAFF
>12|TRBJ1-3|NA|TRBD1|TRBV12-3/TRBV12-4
TGTGCCAGCGGGACAGGGGAGGACACCATATATTTT
CASGTGEDTIYF
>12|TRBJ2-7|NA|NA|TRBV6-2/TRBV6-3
TGTGCCAGCAGTGCGGACAGCCTGGGGCAGTACTTC
CASSADSLGQYF
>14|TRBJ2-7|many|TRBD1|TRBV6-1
TGTGCCAGCAGTGCGGACAGGGCCTACTACGAGCAGTACTTC
CASSADRAYYEQYF
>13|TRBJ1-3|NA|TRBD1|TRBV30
TGTGCTCGGGGACAGGGGACTGGAAACACCATATATTTT
CARGQGTGNTIYF
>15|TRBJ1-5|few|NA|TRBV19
TGTGCCAGTAGTATCGATGGCGGTTACAATCAGCCCCAGCATTTT
CASSIDGGYNQPQHF
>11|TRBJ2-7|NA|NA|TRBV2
TGTGCCAGCAGTGAAGGACGAGAGCAGTACTTC
CASSEGREQYF
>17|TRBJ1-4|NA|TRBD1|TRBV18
TGTGCCAGCTCACCAAGGGACAGCCTCCCTTCTGATGAAAAACTGTTTTTT
CASSPRDSLPSDEKLFF
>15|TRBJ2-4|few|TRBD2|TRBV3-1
TGTGCCAGCAGCCGCGGGAGTGCTGCGCGGAACATTCAGTACTTC
CASSRGSAARNIQYF
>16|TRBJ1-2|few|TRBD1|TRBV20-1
TGCAGTGCTAGATACCCAGAAAGAAACAGGGGGCTTGGCTACACCTTC
CSARYPERNRGLGYTF
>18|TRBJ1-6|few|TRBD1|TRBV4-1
TGCGCCAGCAGCCAACGGACAGGGGCCAGCTCCTATAATTCACCCCTCCACTTT
CASSQRTGASSYNSPLHF
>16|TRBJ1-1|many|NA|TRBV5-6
TGTGCCAGCAGCTCGGATGCAGGGGTCGCGAACACTGAAGCTTTCTTT
CASSSDAGVANTEAFF
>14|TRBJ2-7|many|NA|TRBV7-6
TGTGCCAGCAGCTTAGGGTTCGGCCCGGGAGAGCAGTACTTC
CASSLGFGPGEQYF
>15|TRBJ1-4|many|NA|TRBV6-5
TGTGCCAGCAGTTACTCTCGGACTACGGATGAAAAACTGTTTTTT
CASSYSRTTDEKLFF
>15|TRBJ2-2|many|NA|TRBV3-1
TGTGCCAGCAGCCAGCCGGGACTCAACACCGGGGAGCTGTTTTTT
CASSQPGLNTGELFF
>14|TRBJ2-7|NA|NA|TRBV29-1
TGCAGCGTTGTATCGGCTGAGAGCTCCTACGAGCAGTACTTC
CSVVSAESSYEQYF
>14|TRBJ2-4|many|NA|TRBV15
TGTGCCACCAGCAGTGGAGAAGCCAAAAACATTCAGTACTTC
CATSSGEAKNIQYF
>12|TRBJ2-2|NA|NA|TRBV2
TGTGCCAGCGGAGAGAACACCGGGGAGCTGTTTTTT
CASGENTGELFF
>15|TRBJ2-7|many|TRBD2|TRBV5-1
TGCGCCAGCAGCTTGGCCAGCGGGACTGCCTACGAGCAGTACTTC
CASSLASGTAYEQYF
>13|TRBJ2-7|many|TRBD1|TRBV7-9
TGTGCCAGCAGCGAGATGACAGGGTACGAGCAGTACTTC
CASSEMTGYEQYF
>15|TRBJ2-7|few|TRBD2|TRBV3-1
TGTGCCAGCAGCCTAGCGGGAGGGCCACGATACGAGCAGTACTTC
CASSLAGGPRYEQYF